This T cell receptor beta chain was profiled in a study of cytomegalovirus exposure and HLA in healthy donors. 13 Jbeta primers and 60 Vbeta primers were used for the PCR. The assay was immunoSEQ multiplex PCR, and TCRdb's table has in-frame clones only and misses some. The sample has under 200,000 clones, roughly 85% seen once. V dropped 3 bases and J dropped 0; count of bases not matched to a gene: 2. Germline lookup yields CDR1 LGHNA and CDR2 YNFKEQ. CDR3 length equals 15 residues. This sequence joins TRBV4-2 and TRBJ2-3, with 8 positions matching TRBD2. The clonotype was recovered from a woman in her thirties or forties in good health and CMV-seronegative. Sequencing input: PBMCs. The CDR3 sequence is CASSQTSESTDTQYF. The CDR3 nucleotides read TGTGCCAGCAGCCAGACTAGCGAAAGCACAGATACGCAGTATTTT.